These T cell receptor beta chains were read from a single sample in a study of cytomegalovirus exposure and HLA in healthy donors. TCRdb's copy holds only in-frame clones and misses some; the assay was immunoSEQ multiplex PCR. The table lists roughly 190,000 clones, over 60% of them singletons. The sample comprised PBMCs. These receptors were collected from a woman in her thirties or forties in good health and CMV-seronegative. CDR3s leave out the opening cysteine and the closing phenylalanine or tryptophan. The order of the fields is D gene, V gene, CDR3 protein. The D gene is left open where the match is weak.

>.|TRBV19
ATQQGLETEAF
>.|TRBV4-3
ASSAVMNTEAF
>.|TRBV11-2
ASSQGLQNIQY
>.|TRBV9
ASSVGGGTGNEQF
>.|TRBV5-1
ASSLGPSAGLDTGELF
>TRBD1|TRBV5-4
ASSLEGNRGDQPQH
>TRBD2|TRBV7-2
ASSLSGGRTTYEQY
>.|TRBV7-2
ASSPEAAPGELF
>TRBD1|TRBV11-3
ASRQGAIHYNEQF
>TRBD1|TRBV18
ASSPRQGEMNTEAF
>TRBD2|TRBV6-1
ASSGAGAGEQF
>.|TRBV2
ASSFGLPYEQY
>TRBD1|TRBV30
AWSRQGANQPQH
>TRBD2|TRBV5-4
ASSLDSGRNGETQY
>.|TRBV18
ASSPRGGETEAF
>.|TRBV6-6
ASSSEQGIDGYT
>TRBD2|TRBV5-5
ASSLASGRFYEQY
>.|TRBV10-3
AISDKGDGRYGYT
>.|TRBV10-3
AISEAVGARNTEAF
>TRBD2|TRBV7-2
ASSLERLAGGTY
>TRBD2|TRBV11-3
ASSFGGTSGSWEQF
>TRBD2|TRBV19
ASSPRTSGQETQY
>.|TRBV2
ASSEQGGSGANVLT
>.|TRBV30
AWSREATADQPQH
>TRBD1|TRBV4-3
ASSQSGTGYNEQF
>.|TRBV4-1
ASSHTTLAMNTEAF
>TRBD1|TRBV7-8
ASSLTDRLHLNTEAF
>.|TRBV29-1
SVEARETQY
>TRBD2|TRBV28
ASSLEREWAETQY
>.|TRBV5-8
ASSMAGSAGRAF
>TRBD1|TRBV18
ASSRPGTGYTGELF
>.|TRBV7-9
ASSSPGQRNQETQY
>TRBD2|TRBV9
ASSPRPDRLAGAYEQY
>.|TRBV5-6
ASSPASGFYNEQF
>.|TRBV4-3
ASSSGGASTDTQY
>.|TRBV7-6
ASSTQGGGNSPLH
>.|TRBV6-4
ASSDGRSSDTGELF
>.|TRBV18
ASSLTTRDISYEQY
>TRBD2|TRBV7-9
ASSFQVPGGRSGNEQF
>TRBD1|TRBV2
ASSLEGAGYT
>.|TRBV2
ASSDRVTGYT
>.|TRBV20-1
SARADTEAF
>TRBD1|TRBV30
AWSKDRVNTEAF
>.|TRBV5-4
ASSSDSLNTEAF
>TRBD1|TRBV5-1
ASSIETGQTNTEAF
>TRBD1|TRBV19
ASQTTGDTEAF